This TCR beta chain was documented in a study of neurological immune-mediated disorders. TCRdb recomputed calls from the 5' RACE reads with MiXCR, one row per CDR3 protein. The repertoire holds 50,000 or so distinct CDR3 sequences, around 3.1% seen once, with about 5.4% in the top ten. Ten or more counts support this clonotype. This CDR3 contains 15 residues. V shed 3 bases and J 6 bases; nucleotides not matched to a gene: 0. Looked up from germline, CDR1 is LGHNA and CDR2 is YNFKEQ. Where libraries were unsorted, they were derived from 2 million PBMCs stored at -80 degrees C. This clonotype originated in a man aged 35-49 years with multiple sclerosis. The chain recombines TRBV4-2 with TRBJ2-2; 14 positions agree with TRBD2. Specimen: PBMCs. DNA of the CDR3: TGTGCCAGCAGCCAGACTAGCGGGGGGGCCGGGGAGCTGTTTTTT. It codes for CASSQTSGGAGELFF.